Presented here are 8 T cell receptor beta chains from one specimen sequenced in a study of OX40 agonist ivuxolimab in advanced cancers. Clones were sequenced by immunoSEQ multiplex PCR, and TCRdb holds only the in-frame ones, with some missing. The data contain around 60,000 clones, 84% of them seen just once; the ten biggest clones take up about 2.1%. The specimen was CD4+ or CD8+ T cells sorted from blood, collected in a trial of the OX40 agonist ivuxolimab. The receptors come from an adult with an advanced solid tumor such as melanoma, head and neck, liver or kidney cancer.

The chain combines TRBV19 with TRBJ2-7; possibly TRBD1 for D (6 bases). CDR3 length equals 14 residues. V was trimmed by 1 base and J by 0 bases, leaving 7 bases between them. CDR1 is LNHDA, CDR2 SQIVND, per germline (reference sequence). The CDR3 spells CASSIGTASYEQYF. The DNA for the CDR3 is TGTGCCAGTAGTATAGGGACAGCCTCCTACGAGCAGTACTTC. The full variable domain, its missing parts supplied by reference TRBV19 and TRBJ2-7, is DGGITQSPKYLFRKEGQNVTLSCEQNLNHDAMYWYRQDPGQGLRLIYYSQIVNDFQKGDIAEGYSVSREKKESFPLTVTSAQKNPTAFYLCASSIGTASYEQYFGPGTRLTVT.

The chain is built from TRBV10-3 and TRBJ2-3; TRBD2 agrees at 8 bases. Germline V lookup: CDR1 ENHRY, CDR2 SYGVKD. The CDR3 length is 17 residues. Trimming at V came to 1 base and at J to 1 base, leaving 7 bases not matched to a gene. The chain's CDR3 is CAISELKGLEGTDTQYF. CDR3 DNA: TGTGCCATCAGTGAGTTGAAGGGACTAGAGGGCACAGATACGCAGTATTTT.

Only a few counts were recorded for this clone. The chain recombines TRBV6-5 with TRBJ2-1; D unresolved. The germline V gene encodes CDR1 MNHEY and CDR2 SVGAGI. Trimming pared 5 bases from V and 4 bases from J, leaving 6 bases between. The CDR3 totals 12 residues. The CDR3 spells CASSGRYNEQFF. The DNA of the CDR3 is TGTGCCAGCAGTGGCAGATACAATGAGCAGTTCTTC.

V and J are TRBV7-2 and TRBJ1-4; weak D call: TRBD1 (6 bases). Germline V CDR1 and CDR2: SGHTA, FQGNSA. Between the trimmed V and J ends, which lost 2 bases and 2 bases, there was a span of 9 bases. The CDR3 sequence is 15 residues long. The CDR3: CASSLWGRTNEKLFF. Here the CDR3 DNA reads TGTGCCAGCAGCTTATGGGGGCGGACTAATGAAAAACTGTTTTTT.

The V gene is TRBV3-1 (or the pseudogene TRBV3-2), the J gene TRBJ1-2; D gene unclear. This CDR3 contains 9 residues. The germline gives CDR1 LGHDT, CDR2 YNNKEL (reference sequence). Between the trimmed V and J ends, which lost 4 bases and 9 bases, there was a span of 3 bases. CDR3 amino acids: CASSRSYTF. DNA of the CDR3: TGTGCCAGCAGCCGAAGCTACACCTTC.

The rearrangement links TRBV20-1 to TRBJ2-1; the D gene is possibly TRBD2 (6 bases). The CDR3 runs 11 residues. Trimming removed 5 bases from V and 10 bases from J, with 12 bases in between. Per the germline V gene, CDR1 is DFQATT and CDR2 is SNEGSKA (reference sequence). The CDR3 loop is CSAPGDSEQFF. The CDR3 nucleotides read TGCAGTGCTCCGGGGGACTCAGAGCAGTTCTTC.

This rearrangement joins TRBV7-2 to TRBJ1-2, with D perhaps TRBD1 (6 bases). The germline V gene encodes CDR1 SGHTA and CDR2 FQGNSA. CDR3 size: 14 residues. V lost 2 bases, J lost 2 bases, and 9 bases lay in between. The CDR3 DNA reads TGTGCCAGCAGCTTATCGGGGGCCAACTATGGCTACACCTTC. It encodes CASSLSGANYGYTF.

The chain couples TRBV15 to TRBJ1-1; D unresolved. CDR1 and CDR2 from the germline V gene are LNHNV and YYDKDF (reference sequence). V was shortened by 5 bases and J by 1 base, with 11 bases between the two germline ends. The CDR3 spans 14 residues. This chain's CDR3 is CATSPPAGNTEAFF. The CDR3 DNA is TGTGCCACCAGCCCTCCCGCAGGGAACACTGAAGCTTTCTTT.